The TCR beta chain described here comes from a study of neurological immune-mediated disorders. Notes on the study in general: Expansion of TCR clones was greatest in HTLV-1-associated myelopathy and smallest in multiple sclerosis, where it fell below that of healthy controls.

TCRdb redid the calling of the 5' RACE reads with MiXCR, one entry per CDR3 protein. This sample yields about 79,000 distinct CDR3 sequences, of which 13% to 15% are seen a single time; 6% to 7% belongs to the top ten. This clonotype was observed at least ten times. Its antigen is currently unknown. V was shortened by 3 bases and J by 11 bases, with 15 bases between the two germline ends. Germline V gene lookup returns CDR1 MDHEN and CDR2 SYDVKM. The CDR3 consists of 13 residues. The chain combines TRBV28 with TRBJ2-3; D may correspond to TRBD1 or TRBD2 (5 bases each). This TCR derives from a woman aged 45-60 years in good health. The sequenced sample was PBMCs. CDR3 region: CASSFPRGTGQYF. The CDR3 DNA reads TGTGCCAGCAGTTTCCCGCGAGGGACCGGGCAGTATTTT.